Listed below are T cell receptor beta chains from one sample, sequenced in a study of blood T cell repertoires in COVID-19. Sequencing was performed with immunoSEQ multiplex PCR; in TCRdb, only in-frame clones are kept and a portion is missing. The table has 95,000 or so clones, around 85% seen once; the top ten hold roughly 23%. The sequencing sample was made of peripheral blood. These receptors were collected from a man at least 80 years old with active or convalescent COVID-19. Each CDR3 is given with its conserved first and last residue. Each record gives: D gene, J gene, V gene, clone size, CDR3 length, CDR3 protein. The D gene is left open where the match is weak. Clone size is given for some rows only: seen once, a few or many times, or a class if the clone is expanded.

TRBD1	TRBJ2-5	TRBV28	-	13	CASRGTVQETQYF
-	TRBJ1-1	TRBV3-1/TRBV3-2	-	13	CASSRQVNTEAFF
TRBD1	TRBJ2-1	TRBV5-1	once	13	CASSAGTVNEQFF
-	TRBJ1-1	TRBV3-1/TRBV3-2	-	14	CASSQGHTNTEAFF
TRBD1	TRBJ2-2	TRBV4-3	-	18	CASSQDRRTGRFTGELFF
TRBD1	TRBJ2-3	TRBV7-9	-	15	CASSLGQGWADTQYF
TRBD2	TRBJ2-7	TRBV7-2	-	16	CASSSLTSGGTYEQYF
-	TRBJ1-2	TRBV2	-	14	CASRKARGDYGYTF
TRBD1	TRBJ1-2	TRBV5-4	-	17	CASSRIGGRLGTGGYTF
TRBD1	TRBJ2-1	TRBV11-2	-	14	CASSPRDSYNEQFF
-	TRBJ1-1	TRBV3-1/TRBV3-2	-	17	CASSPVRGQSQNIEAFF
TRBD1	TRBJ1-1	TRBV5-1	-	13	CASSWGQGTEAFF
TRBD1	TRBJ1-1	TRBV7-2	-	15	CASSFHRGVNTEAFF
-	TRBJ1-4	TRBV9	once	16	CASSGPGGGANEKLFF
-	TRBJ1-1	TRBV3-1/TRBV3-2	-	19	CASSQDWGTGQTKNTEAFF
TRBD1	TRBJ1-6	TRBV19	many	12	CASDRAGSPLHF
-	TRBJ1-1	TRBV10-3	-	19	CAISERFGAYSRGNTEAFF
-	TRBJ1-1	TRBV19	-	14	CASKHREMNTEAFF
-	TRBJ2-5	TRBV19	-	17	CASSRGFIGPEWETQYF
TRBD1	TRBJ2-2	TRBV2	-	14	CASNRDREVGELFF
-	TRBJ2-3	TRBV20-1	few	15	CSASSGPGGADTQYF
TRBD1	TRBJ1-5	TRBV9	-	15	CASSEGTGSNQPQHF
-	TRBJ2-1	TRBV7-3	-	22	CASSQNRDRRDLSYNEGRGQFF
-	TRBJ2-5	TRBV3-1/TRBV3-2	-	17	CASSQGGGYLSVETQYF
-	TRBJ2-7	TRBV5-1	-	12	CASGRGSYEQYF
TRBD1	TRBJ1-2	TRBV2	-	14	CASSRQGPAGGYTF
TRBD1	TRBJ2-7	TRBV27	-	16	CASRRTGGRTFYEQYF
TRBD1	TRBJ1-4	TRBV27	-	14	CASSLDRGTEKLFF
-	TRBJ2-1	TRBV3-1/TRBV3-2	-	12	CASSQEGQEQFF
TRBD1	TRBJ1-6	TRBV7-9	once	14	CASSGAGGNSPLHF
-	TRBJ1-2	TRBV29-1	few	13	CSVSGGGPTGYTF
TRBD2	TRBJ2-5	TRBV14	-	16	CASSQLSGVPQETQYF
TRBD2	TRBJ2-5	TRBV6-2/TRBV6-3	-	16	CASSTATSGGAQTQYF
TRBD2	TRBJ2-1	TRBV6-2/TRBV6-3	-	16	CASSDIAGGTTDEQFF
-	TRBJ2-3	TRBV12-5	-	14	CASGLLTYTDTQYF
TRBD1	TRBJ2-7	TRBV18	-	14	CASSPAQGAYEQYF
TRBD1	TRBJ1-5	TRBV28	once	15	CASRSTGEWGQPQHF